These T cell receptor beta chains were read from a single sample in a study of T cell responses to AZD1222 COVID-19 vaccine. Some clones are missing from TCRdb's copy, which holds only in-frame ones; the method was immunoSEQ multiplex PCR. The sample has approximately 120,000 clones; 80% to 95% are singletons. The sample in question was peripheral blood, obtained on day 0 of AZD1222 vaccination. All receptors derive from an adult in good health. Each CDR3 is given with its conserved first and last residue. The D gene is left open where the match is weak. Clone size is not always given. Where it is, it says once, few, many or a class for expanded clones.

cdr3_aa cdr3_nt cdr3_length clone_size v_call d_call j_call
CASSPVAVMNTEAFF TGCGCCAGCAGCCCCGTTGCGGTGATGAACACTGAAGCTTTCTTT 15 . TRBV5-1 . TRBJ1-1
CASSVTSGSMDTQYF TGTGCCAGTAGTGTGACTAGCGGGAGCATGGATACGCAGTATTTT 15 . TRBV19 TRBD2 TRBJ2-3
CASSPPARGGYTF TGTGCCAGCAGCCCCCCTGCCAGGGGCGGCTACACCTTC 13 . TRBV3-1/TRBV3-2 . TRBJ1-2
CASSIWTGGVYTF TGTGCCAGTAGTATCTGGACAGGAGGAGTCTACACCTTC 13 once TRBV19 TRBD1 TRBJ1-2
CASSLRDSAEAFF TGTGCCAGCAGCTTGCGGGACAGCGCTGAAGCTTTCTTT 13 . TRBV7-9 TRBD1 TRBJ1-1
CASSKWDRGRASYNSPLHF TGTGCCAGCAGCAAATGGGACAGGGGAAGGGCCTCCTATAATTCACCCCTCCACTTT 19 once TRBV7-6 TRBD1 TRBJ1-6
CASRFYTAFF TGTGCCAGCAGATTTTATACGGCTTTCTTT 10 . TRBV6-5 . TRBJ1-1
CASSFRASSNEQFF TGTGCCAGCAGTTTTCGAGCTAGCTCCAATGAGCAGTTCTTC 14 . TRBV27 . TRBJ2-1
CASSLSGGTEAFF TGCGCCAGCAGCTTGTCAGGGGGCACTGAAGCTTTCTTT 13 . TRBV5-1 TRBD1 TRBJ1-1
CASRGMGKSYEQYF TGTGCCAGCAGGGGGATGGGGAAGTCCTACGAGCAGTACTTC 14 few TRBV6-5 . TRBJ2-7
CASSLAGNNEKLFF TGTGCCAGCAGCTTGGCGGGGAATAATGAAAAACTGTTTTTT 14 . TRBV5-4 . TRBJ1-4
CSVAPVLAGDGEQFF TGCAGCGTCGCCCCCGTACTAGCGGGAGATGGGGAGCAGTTCTTC 15 . TRBV29-1 TRBD2 TRBJ2-1
CASSPLALGQGQYF TGTGCCAGCAGCCCACTAGCGTTGGGCCAGGGGCAGTACTTC 14 . TRBV3-1/TRBV3-2 TRBD2 TRBJ2-7
CASSLGTSGRALAYNEQFF TGTGCCAGCAGCTTGGGCACTAGCGGGAGGGCCTTGGCCTACAATGAGCAGTTCTTC 19 few TRBV5-5 TRBD2 TRBJ2-1
CASSLVGSGSYNEQFF TGTGCCAGCAGCTTAGTGGGTAGCGGGAGTTACAATGAGCAGTTCTTC 16 . TRBV7-6 TRBD2 TRBJ2-1
CASGPSRLVYGYTF TGTGCTAGTGGCCCATCCCGGCTCGTTTATGGCTACACCTTC 14 . TRBV12-5 . TRBJ1-2
CASSLGQTYNEQFF TGCGCCAGCAGCTTGGGACAGACTTACAATGAGCAGTTCTTC 14 . TRBV5-1 . TRBJ2-1
CASSLGSNYGYTF TGTGCCAGCAGCCTAGGGTCTAACTATGGCTACACCTTC 13 . TRBV3-1/TRBV3-2 . TRBJ1-2
CASSPGQRSNTGELFF TGTGCCAGCAGTCCGGGACAGAGGTCCAACACCGGGGAGCTGTTTTTT 16 . TRBV4-2 TRBD1 TRBJ2-2
CASSGAGLTAYGYTF TGTGCCAGCAGTGGCGCAGGACTTACGGCTTATGGCTACACCTTC 15 . TRBV2 . TRBJ1-2
CSASTLPGTSGRYNEQFF TGCAGTGCTAGTACCCTACCCGGGACTAGCGGGAGATACAATGAGCAGTTCTTC 18 . TRBV20-1 TRBD2 TRBJ2-1
CATSGGLEETQYF TGTGCCACCAGCGGGGGACTCGAAGAGACCCAGTACTTC 13 . TRBV15 . TRBJ2-5
CASSLSMGLARYEQYF TGTGCCAGCAGTTTATCGATGGGGCTAGCTCGGTACGAGCAGTACTTC 16 . TRBV27 . TRBJ2-7
CAIRGDWGSGAADTQYF TGTGCCATCAGAGGAGACTGGGGCTCGGGGGCGGCGGATACGCAGTATTTT 17 . TRBV10-3 . TRBJ2-3
CASCARAQETQYF TGTGCCAGCTGTGCCAGGGCGCAAGAGACCCAGTACTTC 13 . TRBV28 . TRBJ2-5
CASSSLQQGVSGNTIYF TGTGCCAGCAGTTCCCTCCAACAGGGCGTCTCTGGAAACACCATATATTTT 17 . TRBV28 . TRBJ1-3
CASSPPGQLYGYTF TGTGCCAGCAGCCCCCCCGGGCAACTCTATGGCTACACCTTC 14 . TRBV9 . TRBJ1-2
CASSLGTISSYNEQFF TGCGCCAGCAGCTTGGGGACGATAAGCTCCTACAATGAGCAGTTCTTC 16 . TRBV5-1 . TRBJ2-1
CSVEDLETGVEKLFF TGCAGCGTTGAAGATCTGGAGACAGGGGTTGAAAAACTGTTTTTT 15 . TRBV29-1 TRBD1 TRBJ1-4